This T cell receptor (beta chain) was recovered during a study of blood T cell repertoires in COVID-19. Turning to the study itself: Italy, Spain and the United States were the sources of the convalescent and acute COVID-19 samples.

The length of the CDR3 is 12 residues. In germline, CDR1 is MNHEY, CDR2 SVGAGI. Trimming shortened V by 7 bases and J by 3 bases, and 10 bases separated the two germline ends. Seattle's cohort entered during active infection and was followed longitudinally. Clones were sequenced by immunoSEQ multiplex PCR, and TCRdb holds only the in-frame ones, with some missing. This sample carries more than 200,000 clones, 86% of them seen once, and the ten largest clones take about 10%. The rearrangement joins TRBV6-5 to TRBJ2-7; D possibly corresponds to TRBD2 (5 bases). The sequence was collected from a woman aged 50 to 60 with COVID-19, enrolled during active disease. Sequenced sample: peripheral blood. CDR3 nucleotide sequence: TGTGCCAGCACCACGGCGGGCTACGAGCAGTACTTC. Translating it yields CASTTAGYEQYF.